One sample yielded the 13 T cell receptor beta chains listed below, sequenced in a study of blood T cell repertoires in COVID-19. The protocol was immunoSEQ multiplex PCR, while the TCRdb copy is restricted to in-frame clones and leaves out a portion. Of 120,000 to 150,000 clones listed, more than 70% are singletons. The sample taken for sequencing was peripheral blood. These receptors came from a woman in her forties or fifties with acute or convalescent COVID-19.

CDR3 residues: CASSARQGKTTTNEKLFF. The DNA for the CDR3 is TGTGCCAGCAGCGCCCGACAGGGAAAGACAACAACTAATGAAAAACTGTTTTTT. The V call is TRBV16, the J call TRBJ1-4; 7 nucleotides match TRBD1. The germline V gene encodes CDR1 KGHSY and CDR2 FQNENV. The CDR3 has 18 amino acids. With V trimmed by 5 bases and J by 0 bases, 12 bases remained unmatched.

The CDR3 nucleotides are TGTGCCAGTATCCCGACTAGCGGGGCCTCTCAGGAGCTGTTTTTT. Protein: CASIPTSGASQELFF. The rearrangement uses TRBV19 and TRBJ2-2, with 11 bases matching TRBD2. The germline V gene has CDR1 LNHDA and CDR2 SQIVND (reference sequence). The J segment lost 10 bases and the V segment lost 7 bases, leaving 11 bases of the junction unmatched. The CDR3 contains 15 residues.

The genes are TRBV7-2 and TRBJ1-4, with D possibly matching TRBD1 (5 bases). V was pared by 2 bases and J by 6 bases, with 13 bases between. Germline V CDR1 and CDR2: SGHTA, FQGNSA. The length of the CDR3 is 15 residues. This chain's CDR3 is CASSLPTEYDEKLFF. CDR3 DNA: TGTGCCAGCAGCTTACCGACAGAGTACGATGAAAAACTGTTTTTT.

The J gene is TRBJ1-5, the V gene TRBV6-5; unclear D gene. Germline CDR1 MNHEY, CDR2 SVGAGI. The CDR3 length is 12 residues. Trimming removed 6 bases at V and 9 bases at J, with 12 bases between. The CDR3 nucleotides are TGTGCCAGCAGCCCGGGGTCGGGGCCCCAGCATTTT. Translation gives CASSPGSGPQHF.

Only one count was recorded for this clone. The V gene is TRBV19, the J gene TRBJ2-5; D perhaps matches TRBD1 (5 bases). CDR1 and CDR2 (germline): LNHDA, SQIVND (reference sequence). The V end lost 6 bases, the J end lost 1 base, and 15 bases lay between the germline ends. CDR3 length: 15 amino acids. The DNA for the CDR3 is TGTGCCAGTAGAGACCTACAGGTCCTCCAAGAGACCCAGTACTTC. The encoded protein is CASRDLQVLQETQYF.

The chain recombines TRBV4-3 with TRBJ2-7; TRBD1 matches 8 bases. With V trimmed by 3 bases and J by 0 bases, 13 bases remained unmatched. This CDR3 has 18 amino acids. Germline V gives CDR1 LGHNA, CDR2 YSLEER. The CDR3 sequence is CASSQSGTGYQRSYEQYF. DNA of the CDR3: TGCGCCAGCAGCCAGTCCGGGACAGGCTATCAACGCTCCTACGAGCAGTACTTC.

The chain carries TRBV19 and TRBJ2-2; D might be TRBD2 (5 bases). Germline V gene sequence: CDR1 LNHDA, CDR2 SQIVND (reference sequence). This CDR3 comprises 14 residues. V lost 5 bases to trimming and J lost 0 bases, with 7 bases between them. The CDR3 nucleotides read TGTGCCAGTAGTTCAGCGGCGAACACCGGGGAGCTGTTTTTT. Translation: CASSSAANTGELFF. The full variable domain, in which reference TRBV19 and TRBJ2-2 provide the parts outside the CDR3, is DGGITQSPKYLFRKEGQNVTLSCEQNLNHDAMYWYRQDPGQGLRLIYYSQIVNDFQKGDIAEGYSVSREKKESFPLTVTSAQKNPTAFYLCASSSAANTGELFFGEGSRLTVL.

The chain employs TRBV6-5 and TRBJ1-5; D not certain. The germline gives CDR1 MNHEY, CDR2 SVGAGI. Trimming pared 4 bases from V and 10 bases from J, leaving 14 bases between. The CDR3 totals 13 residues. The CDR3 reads CASSFSAGGPQHF. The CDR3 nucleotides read TGTGCCAGCAGTTTTTCCGCAGGAGGACCCCAGCATTTT.

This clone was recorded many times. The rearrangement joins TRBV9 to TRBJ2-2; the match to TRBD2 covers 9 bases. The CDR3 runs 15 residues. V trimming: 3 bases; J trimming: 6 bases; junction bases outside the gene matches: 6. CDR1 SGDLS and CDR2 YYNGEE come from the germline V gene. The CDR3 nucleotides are TGTGCCAGCAGCGCCGGTAGCGGGGGTGCCGGGGAGCTGTTTTTT. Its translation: CASSAGSGGAGELFF.

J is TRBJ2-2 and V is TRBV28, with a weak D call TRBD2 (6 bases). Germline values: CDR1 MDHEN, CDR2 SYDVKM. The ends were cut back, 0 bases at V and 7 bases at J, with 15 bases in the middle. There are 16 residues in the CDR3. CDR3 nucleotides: TGTGCCAGCAGTTTATGGGTCGGGGGAAGCGGCGGGGAGCTGTTTTTT. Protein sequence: CASSLWVGGSGGELFF.

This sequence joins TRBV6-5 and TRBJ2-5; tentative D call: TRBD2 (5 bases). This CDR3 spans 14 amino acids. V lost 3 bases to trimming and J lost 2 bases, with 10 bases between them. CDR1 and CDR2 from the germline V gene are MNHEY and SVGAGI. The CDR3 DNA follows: TGTGCCAGCAGTTATGAAGCGGAACAAGAGACCCAGTACTTC. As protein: CASSYEAEQETQYF.

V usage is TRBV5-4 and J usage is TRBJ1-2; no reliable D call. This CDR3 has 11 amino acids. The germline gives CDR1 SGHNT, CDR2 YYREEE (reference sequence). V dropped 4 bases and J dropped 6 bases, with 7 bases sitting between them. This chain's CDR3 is CASSARDGYTF. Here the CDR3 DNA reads TGTGCCAGCAGCGCGAGAGATGGCTACACCTTC.

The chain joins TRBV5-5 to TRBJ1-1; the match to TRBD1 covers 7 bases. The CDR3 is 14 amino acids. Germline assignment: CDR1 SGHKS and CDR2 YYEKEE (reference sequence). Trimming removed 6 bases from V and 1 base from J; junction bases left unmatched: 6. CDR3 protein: CASTLTGWNTEAFF. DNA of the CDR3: TGTGCCAGCACCCTGACAGGGTGGAACACTGAAGCTTTCTTT.